The 5 T cell receptor beta chains given below trace back to one sample, sequenced in a study of T cells in Graves' hyperthyroidism and ophthalmopathy. Amplification yielded TCR beta CDR3 regions, with RNA transcripts as the source. During a first-round RT-PCR of the TCR CDR3, the HTBI primer set was used. MiXCR, run by TCRdb on the multiplex PCR reads, gives a single entry per CDR3 protein. The repertoire holds hundreds of thousands of distinct CDR3 sequences, with 14% to 15% as singletons. The specimen was blood. These receptors all come from a woman between 40 and 50 years old with Graves' ophthalmopathy.

Ten or more counts support this clonotype. The rearrangement uses TRBV5-1 and TRBJ2-5; no firm D call. V lost 0 bases and J 3 bases, leaving 12 bases between the germline ends. Germline CDR1 and CDR2: SGHRS and YFSETQ. The CDR3 is 15 residues long. The chain's CDR3 is CASSLADGSKETQYF. DNA of the CDR3: TGCGCCAGCAGCTTGGCCGATGGATCTAAAGAGACCCAGTACTTC.

The table lists this clonotype with many counts. The genes are TRBV27 and TRBJ1-5; D gene uncertain. V was pared by 6 bases and J by 0 bases, with 15 bases between. There are 16 residues in the CDR3. Per germline, CDR1 MNHEY and CDR2 SMNVEV (reference sequence). The CDR3 loop is CASRPEGGHSNQPQHF. Here the CDR3 DNA reads TGTGCCAGCAGGCCCGAGGGAGGGCATAGCAATCAGCCCCAGCATTTT.

This clonotype was recorded many times. The V call is TRBV6-1, the J call TRBJ2-7; the D call may be TRBD1 or TRBD2 (5 bases each). The germline V gene encodes CDR1 MNHNS and CDR2 SASEGT. V lost 6 bases to trimming and J lost 0 bases, with 12 bases between them. CDR3 length: 14 amino acids. CDR3 region: CASSRDLFSYEQYF. CDR3 in DNA: TGTGCCAGCAGCCGGGACCTCTTCTCCTACGAGCAGTACTTC.

The genes are TRBV6-1 and TRBJ1-3; unclear D gene. The CDR3 extends over 14 amino acids. Trimming removed 10 bases from V and 0 bases from J, with 13 bases in between. The V gene's germline CDR1 is MNHNS and CDR2 SASEGT. DNA for the CDR3: TGTGCCACATTTCTTCTGTCCTCTGGAAACACCATATATTTT. It codes for CATFLLSSGNTIYF.

There are many counts of this clonotype. J is TRBJ2-2 and V is TRBV12-3 or TRBV12-4, with D possibly matching TRBD2 (5 bases). This CDR3 comprises 12 residues. V lost 3 bases and J lost 7, with 6 bases in between. The CDR3 DNA reads TGTGCCAGCAGTTTCGCGGGCGGGGAGCTGTTTTTT. Translated: CASSFAGGELFF.